Listed here is a single T cell receptor beta chain. Its cognate antigen is unknown. V was trimmed by 0 bases and J by 2 bases, leaving 9 bases between them. This CDR3 comprises 16 residues. CDR1 and CDR2 (germline): SGDLS, YYNGEE. The data stem from a study of beta chain features in type 1 diabetes. Study information: Examination of sorted cells across all samples involved around 99 million cells. Whole-study results and caveats: Patients and controls would share equally any PCR tilt toward shorter templates. Insertions were fewer and deletions more numerous at VDJ junctions in type 1 diabetes patients. A moderate, significant TCRB CDR3 shortening appeared in type 1 diabetes across four CD4+ subsets. Sequencing from cDNA could over-represent high-TCR-expressing cells.

The authors reverse transcribed all of the isolated RNA, so sequencing captured expressed TCRB transcripts. The method was immunoSEQ multiplex PCR; TCRdb's version includes in-frame clones alone and lacks a portion of them. Of 300,000 to 450,000 clones listed, roughly 13% were seen once; the top ten hold around 0.0099%. This chain joins TRBV9 and TRBJ1-6; D is ambiguous. The TCR originated in a woman aged 18-29 years with type 1 diabetes. The sample consisted of naive CD4+ T cells from blood. The CDR3 DNA reads TGTGCCAGCAGCGTAGGGGAGGGCGCCTATAATTCACCCCTCCACTTT. This translates into CASSVGEGAYNSPLHF.